These 13 T cell receptor beta chains share one sample of origin, sequenced in a study of blood T cell repertoires in COVID-19. Generated by immunoSEQ multiplex PCR, the TCRdb table keeps only in-frame clones and is missing some. The sample has 98,000 or so clones; about 89% are singletons. The source material was peripheral blood. The receptors stem from a human donor in a cohort sampled during active COVID-19.

The chain joins TRBV29-1 to TRBJ1-5; no firm D call. The ends were cut back, 6 bases at V and 0 bases at J, with 15 bases in the middle. The CDR3 covers 15 residues. CDR1 SQVTM and CDR2 ANQGSEA come from the germline V gene. CDR3: CSVGLSGDSNQPQHF. The CDR3 nucleotides are TGCAGCGTCGGACTGAGTGGGGATAGCAATCAGCCCCAGCATTTT.

V usage is TRBV2 and J usage is TRBJ1-3, with D possibly matching TRBD1 (5 bases). Trimming took 6 bases from V and 0 from J, leaving 9 bases between them. The CDR3 length is 14 residues. Germline CDR1 is SNHLY and CDR2 is FYNNEI. CDR3 amino acids: CASRGGSSGNTIYF. CDR3 nucleotide sequence: TGTGCCAGCAGGGGGGGATCCTCTGGAAACACCATATATTTT.

This clone was observed a handful of times. This chain uses TRBV19 with TRBJ2-6; D gene unclear. Germline V gene data show CDR1 as LNHDA and CDR2 as SQIVND (reference sequence). The CDR3 length is 10 residues. With 10 bases removed from V and 4 bases from J, the gap between germline ends came to 2 bases. CDR3 loop: CATGANVLTF. For the CDR3, the DNA is TGTGCCACGGGGGCCAACGTCCTGACTTTC.

This clone appeared a few times. The rearrangement uses TRBV2 and TRBJ1-1, with D unclear. CDR1 and CDR2 (germline): SNHLY, FYNNEI. Between the trimmed V and J ends, which lost 1 base and 4 bases, there was a span of 10 bases. The CDR3 loop spans 14 amino acids. In nucleotides, the CDR3 is TGTGCCAGCAGTGAAGACCTACCGAGCACTGAAGCTTTCTTT. Translating gives CASSEDLPSTEAFF.

Of note for this clone: At one of its ends the junction is not consistent with the germline gene, which may arise from a read error. The same CDR3 is also encoded by other DNA sequences in this sample. Here the CDR3 reads CASGTTDSPYEQYF. CDR3 in DNA: TGTGCCAGCGGTACCACGGACAGTCCCTACGAGCAGTATTTC. The chain is built from TRBV11-3 and TRBJ2-7, with D possibly being TRBD1 (6 bases). Germline values: CDR1 SGHNT, CDR2 YENEEA. The CDR3 runs to 14 residues.

The CDR3 DNA follows: TGTGCCAGCAGTGAAGCGGGACAGGGAGGGTCCTACGAGCAGTACTTC. As protein: CASSEAGQGGSYEQYF. The J gene is TRBJ2-7, the V gene TRBV2, with TRBD1 matching over 9 bases. Germline V lookup: CDR1 SNHLY, CDR2 FYNNEI. With V trimmed by 0 bases and J by 1 base, 4 bases remained unmatched. This CDR3 comprises 16 residues.

The V call is TRBV7-9, the J call TRBJ2-3; D might be TRBD1 (5 bases). Germline lookup yields CDR1 SEHNR and CDR2 FQNEAQ (reference sequence). Trimming stripped 0 bases from V and 4 bases from J, with 8 bases between. The length of the CDR3 is 14 residues. The CDR3: CASSLAGAPDTQYF. Here the CDR3 DNA reads TGTGCCAGCAGCTTAGCAGGGGCTCCAGATACGCAGTATTTT.

This chain connects TRBV28 to TRBJ2-1, with D maybe TRBD2 (6 bases). The CDR3 runs to 11 residues. Trimming took off 6 bases at V and 9 bases at J, with 9 bases between the two ends. Germline V lookup: CDR1 MDHEN, CDR2 SYDVKM. The CDR3 here is CASRTRVEQFF. The DNA for the CDR3 is TGTGCCAGCAGGACTAGGGTTGAGCAGTTCTTC. Filled out from reference TRBV28 and TRBJ2-1, the complete variable domain reads DVKVTQSSRYLVKRTGEKVFLECVQDMDHENMFWYRQDPGLGLRLIYFSYDVKMKEKGDIPEGYSVSREKKERFSLILESASTNQTSMYLCASRTRVEQFFGPGTRLTVL.

This clone was seen a single time. This chain joins TRBV3-1 (or the pseudogene TRBV3-2) and TRBJ1-2, with D perhaps matching TRBD1 (6 bases). This CDR3 comprises 16 residues. V was trimmed by 0 bases and J by 4 bases, leaving 15 bases between them. The V gene's germline CDR1 is LGHDT and CDR2 YNNKEL (reference sequence). Written as DNA, the CDR3 is TGTGCCAGCAGCCAAGAACCCCCCAAGGACAGCTATGGCTACACCTTC. This encodes CASSQEPPKDSYGYTF.

The chain employs TRBV28 and TRBJ1-1; D may be TRBD1 (6 bases). Per germline, CDR1 MDHEN and CDR2 SYDVKM. Trimming shortened V by 4 bases and J by 6 bases, and 12 bases separated the two germline ends. The CDR3 spans 13 residues. CDR3 in DNA: TGTGCCAGCAGTTCCGGACAGTCCGCTGAAGCTTTCTTT. Its translation: CASSSGQSAEAFF.

The chain recombines TRBV6-5 with TRBJ2-5; 8 bases agree with TRBD2. The CDR3 runs 15 residues. The germline CDR1 and CDR2 sequences are MNHEY and SVGAGI. The V gene end was trimmed by 5 bases and the J gene end by 4 bases; junction bases not matched to a gene: 9. The DNA of the CDR3 is TGTGCCAGCAGTAAGCGACTAGCGAGGGTAGAGACCCAGTACTTC. It codes for CASSKRLARVETQYF.

This chain joins TRBV7-2 and TRBJ1-1, with 9 bases lining up with TRBD1. The J segment lost 11 bases and the V segment lost 0 bases, leaving 4 bases of the junction unmatched. The CDR3 is 13 residues long. From germline, CDR1 is SGHTA and CDR2 FQGNSA. The CDR3 DNA sequence: TGTGCCAGCAGCTTAGCGTGGGACAGGGCTGCTTTCTTT. Translation: CASSLAWDRAAFF.

This clone showed up just once. The J gene is TRBJ2-3, the V gene TRBV11-3; weak D call: TRBD2 (6 bases). This CDR3 comprises 14 residues. CDR1 is SGHNT, CDR2 YENEEA, per germline. V lost 1 base and J 5 bases, leaving 10 bases between the germline ends. The CDR3 nucleotides read TGTGCCAGCAGCTTAGTGCGGGGCGGAGATACGCAGTATTTT. Translating gives CASSLVRGGDTQYF.